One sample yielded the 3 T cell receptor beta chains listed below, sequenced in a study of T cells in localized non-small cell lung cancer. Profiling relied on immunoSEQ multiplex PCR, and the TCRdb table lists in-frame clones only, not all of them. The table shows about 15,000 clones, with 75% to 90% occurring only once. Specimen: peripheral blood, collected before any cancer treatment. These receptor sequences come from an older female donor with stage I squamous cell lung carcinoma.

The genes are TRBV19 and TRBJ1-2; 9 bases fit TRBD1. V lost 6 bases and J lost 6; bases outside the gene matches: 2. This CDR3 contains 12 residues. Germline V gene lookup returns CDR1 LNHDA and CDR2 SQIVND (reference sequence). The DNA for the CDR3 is TGTGCCAGTAGCCGACAGGGGGATGGCTACACCTTC. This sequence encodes CASSRQGDGYTF. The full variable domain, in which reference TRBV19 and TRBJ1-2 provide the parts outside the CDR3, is DGGITQSPKYLFRKEGQNVTLSCEQNLNHDAMYWYRQDPGQGLRLIYYSQIVNDFQKGDIAEGYSVSREKKESFPLTVTSAQKNPTAFYLCASSRQGDGYTFGSGTRLTVV.

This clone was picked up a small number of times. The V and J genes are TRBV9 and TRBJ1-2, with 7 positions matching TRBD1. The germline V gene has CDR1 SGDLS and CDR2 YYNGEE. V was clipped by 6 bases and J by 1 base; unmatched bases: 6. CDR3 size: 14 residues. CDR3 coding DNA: TGTGCCAGCACCGGGACAGATTATAACTATGGCTACACCTTC. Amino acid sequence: CASTGTDYNYGYTF.

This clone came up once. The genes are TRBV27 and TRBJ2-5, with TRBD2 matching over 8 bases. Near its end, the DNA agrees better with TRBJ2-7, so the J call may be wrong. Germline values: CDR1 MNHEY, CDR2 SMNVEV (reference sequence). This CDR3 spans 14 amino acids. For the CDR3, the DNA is TGTGCCAGCAGTGTTAGCGGGGCATCCTACGAGCAGTACTTC. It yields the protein CASSVSGASYEQYF.